The entry below gives a single T cell receptor (beta chain) sequence along with its context. Blood CD8+ and CD4+ T cells underwent high-throughput TCR beta sequencing. Under recently defined diagnostic criteria, the patients with Susac syndrome qualified as having definite or probable disease. It was with random hexamers that 0.5 to 1 ug RNA was reverse transcribed. TCRdb fed the immunoSEQ multiplex PCR reads into MiXCR, producing one record per CDR3 protein. Of around 170,000 distinct CDR3 sequences in the sample, roughly 95% were seen once. This CDR3 comprises 15 residues. Germline V gives CDR1 GTSNPN, CDR2 SVGIG (reference sequence). With 0 bases removed from V and 2 bases from J, the gap between germline ends came to 12 bases. These data belong to a study of CD8 T cells in Susac syndrome.

The chain uses TRBV30 and TRBJ2-3; D might be TRBD1 (6 bases). The source is a human donor with Susac syndrome. The sequenced sample consisted of CD4+ T cells from PBMCs. The CDR3 bases are TGTGCCTGGAGTGTCTCAGGGGTCCTCACAGATACGCAGTATTTT. Translation gives CAWSVSGVLTDTQYF.